These 11 T cell receptor beta chains originate from one sample sequenced in a study of PD-1 blockade in classical Hodgkin lymphoma. Every single patient, without exception, relapsed after autologous stem cell transplantation, and brentuximab vedotin exposure varied. Sequencing was performed with immunoSEQ multiplex PCR; in TCRdb, only in-frame clones are kept and a portion is missing. This sample has some 60,000 clones, with under 95% found just once. The sample was peripheral blood mononuclear cells (PBMCs), taken at baseline. The receptors shown here come from a human donor with classical Hodgkin lymphoma.

The chain uses TRBV7-2 and TRBJ1-1; TRBD1 agrees at 7 bases. Germline CDR1 SGHTA, CDR2 FQGNSA. This CDR3 is 14 amino acids long. Trimming took 3 bases from V and 0 from J; bases not matched to a gene: 1. CDR3: CASSLGQMNTEAFF. In DNA, the CDR3 is TGTGCCAGCAGCTTGGGACAGATGAACACTGAAGCTTTCTTT.

This clone appeared a single time. The genes are TRBV19 and TRBJ2-1; 9 nucleotides match TRBD2. The germline gives CDR1 LNHDA, CDR2 SQIVND (reference sequence). Trimming cost V 5 bases and J 7 bases; bases outside gene matches: 12. This CDR3 is built from 16 residues. The DNA of the CDR3 is TGTGCCAGTAGTGGTCGGGTAGCGGGAGCAATAAATGAGCAGTTCTTC. Encoded protein: CASSGRVAGAINEQFF.

J is TRBJ1-3 and V is TRBV11-2; 9 bases map to TRBD1. The J segment lost 8 bases and the V segment lost 5 bases, leaving 10 bases of the junction unmatched. Per the germline V gene, CDR1 is SGHAT and CDR2 is FQNNGV. The CDR3 runs to 15 residues. For the CDR3, the DNA is TGTGCCAGCAGCCCTATCCCGGGACAGGGTTACACCATATATTTT. Translating it yields CASSPIPGQGYTIYF. The complete variable domain, with remaining parts taken from reference TRBV11-2 and TRBJ1-3, reads EAGVAQSPRYKIIEKRQSVAFWCNPISGHATLYWYQQILGQGPKLLIQFQNNGVVDDSQLPKDRFSAERLKGVDSTLKIQPAKLEDSAVYLCASSPIPGQGYTIYFGEGSWLTVV.

The V and J genes are TRBV7-2 and TRBJ1-1; no definite D call. CDR1 and CDR2 (germline): SGHTA, FQGNSA. The CDR3 runs to 15 residues. Trimming removed 2 bases from V and 5 bases from J, with 15 bases in between. In DNA, the CDR3 is TGTGCCAGCAGCTTAACTTCATGGGCGACTACTGAAGCTTTCTTT. It codes for CASSLTSWATTEAFF.

In this sample, this clone turned up a few times. The chain employs TRBV19 and TRBJ1-5, with 10 bases fitting TRBD1. Germline V gene lookup returns CDR1 LNHDA and CDR2 SQIVND (reference sequence). The CDR3 covers 14 residues. V shed 6 bases, J shed 6 bases, and the junction held 5 bases outside the gene matches. CDR3 nucleotides: TGTGCCAGTAGCCGGACAGGGGGAGGTCAGCCCCAGCATTTT. Translated: CASSRTGGGQPQHF.

The gene calls are TRBV19 and TRBJ1-2, with a weak D call TRBD1 (6 bases). The CDR3 consists of 15 residues. CDR1 is LNHDA and CDR2 is SQIVND in the germline V gene (reference sequence). Trimming pared 6 bases from V and 2 bases from J, leaving 16 bases between. CDR3 in amino acids: CASSEVGQTNYGYTF. The CDR3 DNA follows: TGTGCCAGTAGCGAAGTCGGACAGACAAACTATGGCTACACCTTC.

The CDR3 DNA follows: TGCGCCAGCAGCCCGGAATGGCGGGTGCTTGAGCAGTTCTTC. Protein product: CASSPEWRVLEQFF. J is TRBJ2-1 and V is TRBV4-1; weak D call: TRBD2 (5 bases). The germline V gene has CDR1 MGHRA and CDR2 YSYEKL. The CDR3 runs 14 residues. Trimming shortened V by 4 bases and J by 9 bases, and 16 bases separated the two germline ends.

This chain uses TRBV10-3 with TRBJ2-1; D gene unclear. Trimming took off 0 bases at V and 9 bases at J, with 9 bases between the two ends. Germline V gene data show CDR1 as ENHRY and CDR2 as SYGVKD. The CDR3 extends over 13 amino acids. The CDR3: CAISESSGVEQFF. In nucleotides, the CDR3 is TGTGCCATCAGTGAGTCGAGTGGAGTTGAGCAGTTCTTC.

The chain joins TRBV5-4 to TRBJ1-2; TRBD1 agrees at 8 bases. This CDR3 has 13 residues. With 4 bases clipped from V and 4 bases from J, the junction kept 3 bases outside the gene matches. Germline V gene sequence: CDR1 SGHNT, CDR2 YYREEE (reference sequence). The CDR3 sequence is CASSPGTGYGYTF. Here the CDR3 DNA reads TGTGCCAGCAGCCCCGGGACAGGCTATGGCTACACCTTC. The full variable domain, completed using reference TRBV5-4 and TRBJ1-2, is ETGVTQSPTHLIKTRGQQVTLRCSSQSGHNTVSWYQQALGQGPQFIFQYYREEENGRGNFPPRFSGLQFPNYSSELNVNALELDDSALYLCASSPGTGYGYTFGSGTRLTVV.

The chain uses TRBV15 and TRBJ2-5; D is unresolved. Trimming removed 1 base from V and 3 bases from J, with 15 bases in between. In germline, CDR1 is LNHNV, CDR2 YYDKDF (reference sequence). The CDR3 runs 16 residues. The CDR3 region is CATSRVQTTDKETQYF. CDR3 nucleotide sequence: TGTGCCACCAGCAGAGTACAAACGACGGATAAAGAGACCCAGTACTTC.

The CDR3 sequence: CAIRASGAGGYTF. DNA for the CDR3: TGTGCCATCAGAGCATCGGGGGCCGGGGGCTACACCTTC. The chain links TRBV10-3 to TRBJ1-2, with D possibly being TRBD1 (6 bases). V was cut by 6 bases and J by 8 bases, with 16 bases left in between. Germline CDR1 ENHRY, CDR2 SYGVKD. The CDR3 length is 13 residues.